Listed below are T cell receptor beta chains from one sample, sequenced in a study of neurological immune-mediated disorders. MiXCR was run by TCRdb on the 5' RACE reads, yielding one entry per CDR3 protein. Among under 70,000 distinct CDR3 sequences listed, more than 20% were seen once. Source material: PBMCs. The receptor source for this set is a man between 60 and 70 years old with HTLV-1-associated myelopathy (HAM/TSP). Both conserved end residues are trimmed from each CDR3. Fields, in order: V gene, clone size, CDR3 protein. Size values are once, few and many counts, or a class for expanded clones, and some rows have none.

v_call: TRBV12-3/TRBV12-4
clone_size: many
cdr3_aa: ASRVGGLIEKLF

v_call: TRBV5-1
clone_size: many
cdr3_aa: ASSSGLAGVSYNEQF

v_call: TRBV5-6
clone_size: many
cdr3_aa: ASSLFRRTDTQY

v_call: TRBV28
clone_size: many
cdr3_aa: ASSQGRVGSPLH

v_call: TRBV9
clone_size: many
cdr3_aa: ASSVESAGEQF

v_call: TRBV27
clone_size: few
cdr3_aa: ASKDRGPGYT

v_call: TRBV5-1
clone_size: many
cdr3_aa: ASSSGTGGIETQY

v_call: TRBV6-2/TRBV6-3
clone_size: many
cdr3_aa: ASSSRETQY

v_call: TRBV5-1
clone_size: many
cdr3_aa: ASGELAGATGELF

v_call: TRBV3-1
clone_size: many
cdr3_aa: ASSQDTRTQY

v_call: TRBV6-5
clone_size: many
cdr3_aa: ASRRPSTDTQY

v_call: TRBV3-1
clone_size: many
cdr3_aa: ASSQEGTEAF

v_call: TRBV27
clone_size: many
cdr3_aa: ASSPGTSGYNEQF

v_call: TRBV15
clone_size: -
cdr3_aa: ATSRALRADTQY

v_call: TRBV27
clone_size: many
cdr3_aa: ATRLGAYNEQF

v_call: TRBV5-1
clone_size: many
cdr3_aa: ASSAGNTEAF

v_call: TRBV4-2
clone_size: -
cdr3_aa: ASSQEGIGLAGGNEQF

v_call: TRBV6-5
clone_size: -
cdr3_aa: ASSTSLNTEAF

v_call: TRBV19
clone_size: -
cdr3_aa: ASSIGRGEGAGPNQPQH

v_call: TRBV29-1
clone_size: many
cdr3_aa: SVERLAGSYEQY

v_call: TRBV5-1
clone_size: many
cdr3_aa: ASSLLGPSTDTQY

v_call: TRBV29-1
clone_size: many
cdr3_aa: SVERGPAKYGYT

v_call: TRBV20-1
clone_size: many
cdr3_aa: SAIVGRPQY

v_call: TRBV20-1
clone_size: many
cdr3_aa: SAPEAFRGQDEAF

v_call: TRBV20-1
clone_size: many
cdr3_aa: SARSGEGSDTQY

v_call: TRBV7-2
clone_size: many
cdr3_aa: ASSFLPDKYEQY

v_call: TRBV20-1
clone_size: few
cdr3_aa: SARPGWSGELF

v_call: TRBV10-3
clone_size: many
cdr3_aa: AISVDPDRSTDTQY

v_call: TRBV20-1
clone_size: many
cdr3_aa: SATREREGRDTQY

v_call: TRBV11-2
clone_size: -
cdr3_aa: ASSFSKTGGLLRTEAF

v_call: TRBV6-5
clone_size: -
cdr3_aa: ASSYSLGTGETQY

v_call: TRBV20-1
clone_size: many
cdr3_aa: SASDRTYSGNTIY

v_call: TRBV20-1
clone_size: many
cdr3_aa: SARLPEEKLF

v_call: TRBV5-6
clone_size: many
cdr3_aa: ASSFGGKVLYGELF

v_call: TRBV20-1
clone_size: many
cdr3_aa: SAKPGLAGGPSNEQF

v_call: TRBV20-1
clone_size: many
cdr3_aa: SAGHDLKKQY

v_call: TRBV4-1
clone_size: -
cdr3_aa: ASSQSSYNEQF

v_call: TRBV9
clone_size: many
cdr3_aa: ASSVGQGPTDTQY

v_call: TRBV29-1
clone_size: few
cdr3_aa: SVETDRGAGELF

v_call: TRBV5-5
clone_size: many
cdr3_aa: AGGGAREQY

v_call: TRBV12-3/TRBV12-4
clone_size: many
cdr3_aa: ASRTTGTGGTEAF

v_call: TRBV12-3/TRBV12-4
clone_size: many
cdr3_aa: ASSRRENNEQF

v_call: TRBV5-1
clone_size: many
cdr3_aa: ASSSGAGGGQETQY

v_call: TRBV7-9
clone_size: -
cdr3_aa: ASSSRVNGEQY

v_call: TRBV20-1
clone_size: -
cdr3_aa: SAGVNNEQF

v_call: TRBV10-3
clone_size: once
cdr3_aa: AIRLLHGQGYEQY

v_call: TRBV20-1
clone_size: medium-sized
cdr3_aa: SAIFSAGAWEQY

v_call: TRBV10-2
clone_size: many
cdr3_aa: ASSESINSPLH